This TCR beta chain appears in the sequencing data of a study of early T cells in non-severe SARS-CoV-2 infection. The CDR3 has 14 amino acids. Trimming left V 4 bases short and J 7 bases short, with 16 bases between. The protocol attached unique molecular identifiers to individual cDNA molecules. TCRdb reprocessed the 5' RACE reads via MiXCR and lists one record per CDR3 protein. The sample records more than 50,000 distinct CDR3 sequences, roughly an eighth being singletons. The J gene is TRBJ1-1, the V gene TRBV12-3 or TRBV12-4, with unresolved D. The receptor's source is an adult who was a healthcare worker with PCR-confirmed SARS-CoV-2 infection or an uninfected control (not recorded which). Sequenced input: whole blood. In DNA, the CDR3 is TGTGCCAGCAGTTACGACATTCGGTGGGGTGAAGCTTTCTTT. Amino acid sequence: CASSYDIRWGEAFF.